Sequencing of this T cell receptor (beta chain) was carried out in a study of identical twins (dated by TCRdb to about 2016). With respect to the entire study: TCR alpha and beta repertoires from monozygotic twins, unrelated adults of various ages and cord blood were deep-sequenced to test whether fetal clonotypes persist. To rule out contamination, the twin experiments were replicated at different times with different library preparation protocols.

Library creation used 5' RACE. Sequencer: Illumina HiSeq 2000. Template switching added a universal primer binding site, and the final cDNA carried a unique molecular identifier that allowed TCR cDNA molecules to be counted accurately. Specific primers in the conserved constant-segment region were used to synthesize first-strand cDNA for TCR alpha and beta chains. To control for contamination, every cDNA library carried two barcodes: a SMART-Mk sample barcode plus Illumina barcodes. TruSeq adapter sequences and Illumina sample barcodes were added in two successive PCR steps. Sequencing of the TCR alpha and beta cDNA libraries was done on the Illumina HiSeq platform using custom primers. Regarding the original processing steps: Unique molecular identifiers were extracted from raw reads with MiGEC, and CDR3 positions were determined with MiXCR. For each individual, recombination models were inferred using an EM algorithm with the repgenHMM and IGoR tools. Shared clonotypes were analyzed with the tcR package in R, and sharing was normalized by the product of cloneset sizes. To study raw recombination without the effects of thymic and clonal selection, out-of-frame nonproductive sequences were analyzed. Using fastp trimming at Q25 and MiXCR clonotype assembly, TCRdb reanalyzed the public sequencing data and kept in-frame beta chains. CDR3 protein sequences are deduplicated, and each keeps its most common genes and DNA. TCRdb assigned the V and J calls; the authors' analysis was not used. A total of approximately 670,000 distinct CDR3 sequences appear in this sample, 6% to 6.5% of them only once. The ten largest make up around 2% of the sample.

What the research found in general, with its limitations: Excess twin sharing in beta out-of-frame sequences was weaker because fewer shared sequences lowered the signal-to-noise ratio. In monozygotic twins, recombination models systematically underestimated out-of-frame TCR alpha sharing, but the models matched the sharing seen between unrelated individuals. Because the same donors could not be followed over many years, the conclusions relied on cross-sectional statistical analysis. Zero-insertion analyses could be partly confounded by invariant T cells such as MAIT and iNKT, although diverse VJ usage argued against such confounding for most clonotypes. Out-of-frame TCR alpha sequences shared between twins showed an excess of low generation-probability sequences compared with coincidental sharing between unrelated individuals. Abundant cord blood beta clonotypes had fewer insertions, young adult naive repertoires showed a similar but weaker trend, and memory repertoires showed no such trend.

All donors were healthy Caucasians. The study also sequenced three unrelated non-twin adults: a male aged 18 to 30, a male aged 50 to 59 and a female aged 50 to 59. Miltenyi CD45RO+ enrichment and human naive T-cell isolation kits were used to isolate memory (CD45RO+) and naive T cells from PBMC. The CDR3 spans 15 residues, from the cysteine through the phenylalanine. Of all the DNA, just the CDR3 is kept, 45 bases in frame from base 1. V is cut by 2 bases and J by 6 bases, and the space between the germline ends is 15 bases. This clonotype was seen once. No antigen is known for it. No base quality values were provided; no much bigger clone lies one nucleotide off. A lone read is weak support.

Recombination connected TRBV12-3 or TRBV12-4 to TRBJ2-3; the D gene is possibly TRBD1 or TRBD2, each agreeing over 5 bases. Sequenced material: naive T cells sorted from blood. What the cell subset or site label conveys for this sample: cells isolated with a human naive T-cell isolation kit. This TCR came from a man between 18 and 29 years old in good health. The CDR3 corresponds to CASSLFIFGGDTQYF. In nucleotides, the sequence is TGTGCCAGCAGTTTATTTATTTTTGGGGGTGATACGCAGTATTTT.